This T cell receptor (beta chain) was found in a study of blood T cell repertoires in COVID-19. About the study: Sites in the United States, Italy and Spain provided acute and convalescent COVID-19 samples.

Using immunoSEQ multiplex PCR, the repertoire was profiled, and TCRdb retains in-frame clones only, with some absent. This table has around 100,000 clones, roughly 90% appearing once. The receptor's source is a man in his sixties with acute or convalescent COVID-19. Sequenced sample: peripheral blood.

CDR3 loop: CAWSAGGHNEQFF. The CDR3 DNA is TGTGCCTGGAGTGCAGGGGGACACAATGAGCAGTTCTTC. V and J are TRBV30 and TRBJ2-1; TRBD1 matches 7 bases. Trimming at V came to 1 base and at J to 5 bases, leaving 2 bases not matched to a gene. This CDR3 spans 13 amino acids. CDR1 and CDR2 from the germline V gene are GTSNPN and SVGIG (reference sequence).